These T cell receptor beta chains were read from a single sample in a study of blood T cell repertoires in COVID-19. Generated by immunoSEQ multiplex PCR, the TCRdb table keeps only in-frame clones and is missing some. The table includes about 400,000 clones, around 86% detected once. Sequencing was performed on peripheral blood. The receptors derive from a woman in her 30s with active or convalescent COVID-19. CDR3s include the opening cysteine and the closing phenylalanine or tryptophan. Each record gives: clone size, D gene, J gene, V gene, CDR3 DNA, CDR3 protein. D genes are given only for firm matches. Expanded clones are given a class, and other clones once, few, many or no size at all.

size: .
D: .
J: TRBJ1-1
V: TRBV6-5
DNA: TGTGCCAGCAGTTACTCGCGATTAGGGGAGGGGGGTGAAGCTTTCTTT
CDR3: CASSYSRLGEGGEAFF

size: .
D: .
J: TRBJ1-1
V: TRBV6-5
DNA: TGTGCCAGCAGTTCGCCAGGGCAAATGAACACTGAAGCTTTCTTT
CDR3: CASSSPGQMNTEAFF

size: few
D: TRBD1
J: TRBJ1-5
V: TRBV19
DNA: TGTGCCAGTAGATATCAGGGGGCGAGCAATCAGCCCCAGCATTTT
CDR3: CASRYQGASNQPQHF

size: .
D: .
J: TRBJ1-2
V: TRBV15
DNA: TGTGCCACCAGCAGAGATACGCGGACAGCGAACTATGGCTACACCTTC
CDR3: CATSRDTRTANYGYTF

size: .
D: .
J: TRBJ1-1
V: TRBV15
DNA: TGTGCCACCAGCAGAGAAGCACTCGCTAACACTGAAGCTTTCTTT
CDR3: CATSREALANTEAFF

size: .
D: .
J: TRBJ1-5
V: TRBV19
DNA: TGTGCCAGTAGTATACAGGTCCGGCAGCCCCAGCATTTT
CDR3: CASSIQVRQPQHF

size: .
D: TRBD1
J: TRBJ1-1
V: TRBV6-1
DNA: TGTGCCAGCAGTGAAGCGGACAGGGGAACCACTGAAGCTTTCTTT
CDR3: CASSEADRGTTEAFF

size: .
D: TRBD2
J: TRBJ2-3
V: TRBV5-8
DNA: TGTGCCAGCAGCTCCTTCCTAGCGGGAGGCACAGATACGCAGTATTTT
CDR3: CASSSFLAGGTDTQYF

size: once
D: TRBD2
J: TRBJ2-1
V: TRBV28
DNA: TGTGCCAGCAGTTTATTAGGACTAGAGCTCTACAATGAGCAGTTCTTC
CDR3: CASSLLGLELYNEQFF

size: .
D: TRBD1
J: TRBJ1-1
V: TRBV20-1
DNA: TGCAGTGCTTACTGGACAGGGTTAGCTTTCTTT
CDR3: CSAYWTGLAFF

size: .
D: .
J: TRBJ1-5
V: TRBV29-1
DNA: TGCAGCGTTGATCCCGGGGACAATCAGCCCCAGCATTTT
CDR3: CSVDPGDNQPQHF

size: .
D: .
J: TRBJ2-4
V: TRBV10-1
DNA: TGCGCCAGCAGACAGGGAATGAGGCCCAAAAACATTCAGTACTTC
CDR3: CASRQGMRPKNIQYF

size: once
D: TRBD2
J: TRBJ2-2
V: TRBV13
DNA: TGTGCCAGCAGCTTACTGGGACTAGCGGGAGCCGACGGGGAGCTGTTTTTT
CDR3: CASSLLGLAGADGELFF

size: .
D: .
J: TRBJ1-1
V: TRBV12-3/TRBV12-4
DNA: TGTGCCAGCAGTTTGGGGGGGGCTGAAGCTTTCTTT
CDR3: CASSLGGAEAFF

size: .
D: .
J: TRBJ1-2
V: TRBV7-9
DNA: TGTGCCAGCAGCTCGTCGTACAAAAATACCCAGGATGGCTACACCTTC
CDR3: CASSSSYKNTQDGYTF

size: .
D: .
J: TRBJ1-5
V: TRBV10-3
DNA: TGTGCCATCAGTGAGTCCAGGGTTGGGGTCGAGCGTAGCAATCAGCCCCAGCATTTT
CDR3: CAISESRVGVERSNQPQHF

size: .
D: .
J: TRBJ1-2
V: TRBV10-3
DNA: TGTGCCATCAGTGAGGGAGCCAACTATGGCTACACCTTC
CDR3: CAISEGANYGYTF

size: .
D: .
J: TRBJ2-5
V: TRBV3-1/TRBV3-2
DNA: TGTGCCAGCAGCCCAAGGGGGGGAGGTGGGAACAAGACCCAGTACTTC
CDR3: CASSPRGGGGNKTQYF

size: .
D: .
J: TRBJ2-7
V: TRBV12-5
DNA: TGTGCTAGTGGTTCCCAGGGTGCACTCTACGAGCAGTACTTC
CDR3: CASGSQGALYEQYF

size: .
D: .
J: TRBJ2-7
V: TRBV6-5
DNA: TGTGCCAGCGGATCACAGGGTTCCTACGAGCAGTACTTC
CDR3: CASGSQGSYEQYF

size: .
D: .
J: TRBJ1-1
V: TRBV3-1/TRBV3-2
DNA: TGTGCCAGCAGCCAAGTAGTAAGAGACACGGTGTTGCCAGAAGCTTTCTTT
CDR3: CASSQVVRDTVLPEAFF

size: .
D: .
J: TRBJ2-1
V: TRBV5-1
DNA: TGCGCCAGCAGCCAAGGTTCTACAGGTACTGGTAATGAGCAGTTCTTC
CDR3: CASSQGSTGTGNEQFF

size: .
D: TRBD1
J: TRBJ2-5
V: TRBV4-1
DNA: TGCGCCAGCAGCCAAGCCGACAGGGGACATCAAGAGACCCAGTACTTC
CDR3: CASSQADRGHQETQYF

size: .
D: TRBD2
J: TRBJ2-7
V: TRBV12-3/TRBV12-4
DNA: TGTGCCAGCAGAGCGAGCGGGAGCTACGAGCAGTACTTC
CDR3: CASRASGSYEQYF

size: once
D: TRBD1
J: TRBJ2-2
V: TRBV6-6
DNA: TGTGCCAGCAGTCACCCAGGGGACAGGGGGCATAGCGGGGAGCTGTTTTTT
CDR3: CASSHPGDRGHSGELFF

size: .
D: .
J: TRBJ1-2
V: TRBV5-4
DNA: TGTGCCAGCAGCTTAGAGGATGGCTACACCTTC
CDR3: CASSLEDGYTF

size: .
D: TRBD2
J: TRBJ2-7
V: TRBV5-4
DNA: TGTGCCAGCAGCTTACCGACTAGCGGCGTGGGGGAGCAGTACTTC
CDR3: CASSLPTSGVGEQYF

size: few
D: .
J: TRBJ2-1
V: TRBV7-2
DNA: TGTGCCAGCAGCTTAGCGTCTCTAGCCGATGAGCAGTTCTTC
CDR3: CASSLASLADEQFF

size: .
D: .
J: TRBJ2-5
V: TRBV5-1
DNA: TGCGCCAGCAGCTTGTCCAGGGCGAGGGAGACCCAGTACTTC
CDR3: CASSLSRARETQYF

size: .
D: .
J: TRBJ1-5
V: TRBV15
DNA: TGTGCCACCAGCACCGGTCAGGTTAGCAATCAGCCCCAGCATTTT
CDR3: CATSTGQVSNQPQHF

size: .
D: TRBD1
J: TRBJ1-6
V: TRBV5-4
DNA: TGTGCCAGCAGCTTGTCAGGGGGTAATTCACCCCTCCACTTT
CDR3: CASSLSGGNSPLHF

size: once
D: TRBD2
J: TRBJ2-5
V: TRBV5-1
DNA: TGCGCCAGCAGCTTAAGCTCTAGCGGGCAAGAGACCCAGTACTTC
CDR3: CASSLSSSGQETQYF

size: once
D: TRBD1
J: TRBJ2-7
V: TRBV7-8
DNA: TGTGCCAGCAGCTTAGGACAGGGCACCTTCTCCTACGAGCAGTACTTC
CDR3: CASSLGQGTFSYEQYF

size: .
D: .
J: TRBJ2-3
V: TRBV28
DNA: TGTGCCAGCAGCCACGTGAGAGCGTCAAGCACAGATACGCAGTATTTT
CDR3: CASSHVRASSTDTQYF

size: few
D: .
J: TRBJ2-6
V: TRBV5-6
DNA: TGTGCCAGCAGCCCAGGGGCAGGGGTTATTTCTGGGGCCAACGTCCTGACTTTC
CDR3: CASSPGAGVISGANVLTF

size: .
D: .
J: TRBJ1-2
V: TRBV7-6
DNA: TGTGCCAGCAGCGCTACCTACGGCTATGGCTACACCTTC
CDR3: CASSATYGYGYTF

size: .
D: .
J: TRBJ2-1
V: TRBV11-2
DNA: TGTGCCAGCAGCTTCCACGTTAGCGGATCCAATGAGCAGTTCTTC
CDR3: CASSFHVSGSNEQFF

size: .
D: TRBD1
J: TRBJ1-2
V: TRBV19
DNA: TGTGCCTGTGGAAGGGACAGGGGTAACTATGGCTACACCTTC
CDR3: CACGRDRGNYGYTF

size: .
D: TRBD2
J: TRBJ2-3
V: TRBV5-4
DNA: TGTGCCAGCAGCTTGGAGGCGGGAGTTGTTTCAGATACGCAGTATTTT
CDR3: CASSLEAGVVSDTQYF

size: .
D: TRBD1
J: TRBJ1-3
V: TRBV3-1/TRBV3-2
DNA: TGTGCCAGCAGTCGGACAGGGGGCGCCGGAGGAAACACCATATATTTT
CDR3: CASSRTGGAGGNTIYF

size: .
D: TRBD1
J: TRBJ2-3
V: TRBV19
DNA: TGTGCCAGTAGTATAGGAAGTTACGGGACAGCTCCAGCAGATACGCAGTATTTT
CDR3: CASSIGSYGTAPADTQYF

size: few
D: TRBD2
J: TRBJ2-1
V: TRBV4-1
DNA: TGCGCCAGCAGCCTTTTATACGGGGGGGCCATCAATGAGCAGTTCTTC
CDR3: CASSLLYGGAINEQFF

size: .
D: TRBD2
J: TRBJ2-7
V: TRBV15
DNA: TGTGCCACCAGCAGAGTCTCGGGGGGACGGATTTTTTCGGAGCAGTACTTC
CDR3: CATSRVSGGRIFSEQYF

size: few
D: TRBD1
J: TRBJ1-2
V: TRBV19
DNA: TGTGCCAGTAGTAGCAATGACAGGGGTGGGGTCTATGGCTACACCTTC
CDR3: CASSSNDRGGVYGYTF

size: .
D: .
J: TRBJ1-2
V: TRBV6-4
DNA: TGTGCCAGCAGTGACCATGGCAGGGGCGGTTATGGCTACACCTTC
CDR3: CASSDHGRGGYGYTF

size: .
D: .
J: TRBJ2-1
V: TRBV7-9
DNA: TGTGCCAGCAGCTTAGGTGGTAGCGACGGCAATGAGCAGTTCTTC
CDR3: CASSLGGSDGNEQFF

size: .
D: .
J: TRBJ1-5
V: TRBV6-5
DNA: TGTGCCAGCACCCCCCACAGGGATCAGCCCCAGCATTTT
CDR3: CASTPHRDQPQHF

size: .
D: .
J: TRBJ1-1
V: TRBV6-5
DNA: TGTGCCAGCAGAACGGACCCCAGGGGGAACACTGAAGCTTTCTTT
CDR3: CASRTDPRGNTEAFF

size: once
D: TRBD2
J: TRBJ2-3
V: TRBV13
DNA: TGTGCCAGCAGCATTAGCGGGGGGGCCCCAGATACGCAGTATTTT
CDR3: CASSISGGAPDTQYF

size: .
D: .
J: TRBJ1-6
V: TRBV7-2
DNA: TGTGCCAGCAGCTGGGAGAGGGTCGGGGAGCTCCCCTATAATTCACCCCTCCACTTT
CDR3: CASSWERVGELPYNSPLHF

size: .
D: TRBD1
J: TRBJ1-4
V: TRBV19
DNA: TGTGCCAGCCAGGACAGGACTAATGAAAAACTGTTTTTT
CDR3: CASQDRTNEKLFF

size: .
D: .
J: TRBJ1-2
V: TRBV25-1
DNA: TGTGCCAGCAGTGAACAGGGCTGGGTTAACTATGGCTACACCTTC
CDR3: CASSEQGWVNYGYTF

size: .
D: .
J: TRBJ1-4
V: TRBV5-1
DNA: TGCGCCAGCAGCTTGAGGGGTAGGGACTCGGCTAATGAAAAACTGTTTTTT
CDR3: CASSLRGRDSANEKLFF

size: .
D: .
J: TRBJ1-6
V: TRBV19
DNA: TGTGCCAGTAGGACAGAGAGCTCCTATAATTCACCCCTCCACTTT
CDR3: CASRTESSYNSPLHF